These 3 T cell receptor beta chains came from one sample sequenced in a study of early T cells in non-severe SARS-CoV-2 infection. Using its own MiXCR run on the 5' RACE reads, TCRdb lists one record per CDR3 protein. Of under 90,000 distinct CDR3 sequences listed, around 14% were seen once; the top ten hold around 6%. The sequenced sample consisted of whole blood. These receptors were taken from an adult who was a healthcare worker with PCR-confirmed SARS-CoV-2 infection or an uninfected control (not recorded which).

A few counts support this clonotype. CDR3 DNA: TGTGCCAGCAGCGTGCAGAGTGGGGGGTACAATGAGCAGTTCTTC. It specifies CASSVQSGGYNEQFF. The rearrangement joins TRBV9 to TRBJ2-1; tentative D call: TRBD2 (6 bases). V lost 2 bases and J lost 4, with 13 bases in between. Germline CDR1 reads SGDLS; CDR2 reads YYNGEE. The CDR3 covers 15 residues. Looking up the rest from reference TRBV9 and TRBJ2-1 gives the full variable domain: DSGVTQTPKHLITATGQRVTLRCSPRSGDLSVYWYQQSLDQGLQFLIQYYNGEERAKGNILERFSAQQFPDLHSELNLSSLELGDSALYFCASSVQSGGYNEQFFGPGTRLTVL.

The chain combines TRBV27 with TRBJ2-2; D unresolved. V gave up 3 bases and J gave up 1 base, with 6 bases separating them. Germline values: CDR1 MNHEY, CDR2 SMNVEV (reference sequence). The CDR3 has 14 amino acids. CDR3 region: CASSFGLNTGELFF. Here the CDR3 DNA reads TGTGCCAGCAGTTTCGGTCTGAACACCGGGGAGCTGTTTTTT.

The count of this clonotype is one. The chain is built from TRBV10-3 and TRBJ2-3; D possibly corresponds to TRBD2 (5 bases). The CDR3 has 15 amino acids. V lost 6 bases and J lost 2, with 15 bases in between. Germline V gene lookup returns CDR1 ENHRY and CDR2 SYGVKD. CDR3 in amino acids: CAISRTGSNTDTQYF. CDR3 coding DNA: TGTGCCATCAGCCGAACGGGGTCTAACACAGATACGCAGTATTTT.